These 8 T cell receptor beta chains came from one sample sequenced in a study of CD8 T cells in ankylosing spondylitis. TCRdb processed the 5' RACE reads anew with MiXCR; each CDR3 protein has one entry. The sample has some 130,000 distinct CDR3 sequences, 17% seen once. General observations from the study: A TCR beta motif of eight highly homologous variants appeared characteristic of ankylosing spondylitis blood.

For these TCRs, the target antigens are not known. Specimen: blood, either unsorted or a sorted T cell fraction (not recorded which). These receptors came from a male donor with ankylosing spondylitis.

This clonotype was recorded a few times. The chain is built from TRBV5-5 and TRBJ1-1, with D possibly being TRBD1 (5 bases). Germline V gives CDR1 SGHKS, CDR2 YYEKEE (reference sequence). Between the trimmed V and J ends, which lost 2 bases and 0 bases, there was a span of 11 bases. The CDR3 has 15 amino acids. CDR3: CASSLYHRLNTEAFF. CDR3 sequence (DNA): TGTGCCAGCAGCTTATATCACAGGCTGAACACTGAAGCTTTCTTT. The whole variable domain, remainder taken from reference TRBV5-5 and TRBJ1-1, is DAGVTQSPTHLIKTRGQQVTLRCSPISGHKSVSWYQQVLGQGPQFIFQYYEKEERGRGNFPDRFSARQFPNYSSELNVNALLLGDSALYLCASSLYHRLNTEAFFGQGTRLTVV.

This clonotype was seen only a few times. The chain couples TRBV6-5 to TRBJ1-6, with no clear D. The CDR3 length is 13 residues. V lost 2 bases to trimming and J lost 7 bases, with 6 bases between them. Germline CDR1 MNHEY, CDR2 SVGAGI. The CDR3 sequence: CASSYDGNSPLHF. In nucleotides, the CDR3 is TGTGCCAGCAGTTACGACGGAAATTCACCCCTCCACTTT.

This clonotype has a handful of counts. The J gene is TRBJ2-1, the V gene TRBV3-1; D might be TRBD1 (5 bases). The V gene lost 5 bases and the J gene lost 9 bases, with 11 bases spanning the gap. The CDR3 is 12 residues long. Germline V gives CDR1 LGHDT, CDR2 YNNKEL (reference sequence). The CDR3 region has the DNA TGTGCCAGCAGCGTACAGGACGGTGAGCAGTTCTTC. Protein product: CASSVQDGEQFF.

This clonotype showed up just a few times. The gene calls are TRBV6-2 or TRBV6-3 and TRBJ2-1, with TRBD2 identical over 11 bases. J was trimmed by 8 bases and V by 6 bases; bases with no gene match: 3. The CDR3 is 13 amino acids. The germline gives CDR1 MNHEY, CDR2 SVGEGT. DNA of the CDR3: TGTGCCAGCAGACTAGCGGGGGTCGATGAGCAGTTCTTC. Translating it yields CASRLAGVDEQFF.

This clonotype has more than one count but fewer than ten. CDR3 sequence reads: CAWSSISGELFF. In nucleotides, the CDR3 is TGTGCCTGGAGTAGTATCTCCGGGGAGCTGTTTTTT. The V gene is TRBV30, the J gene TRBJ2-2, with D uncertain. V shed 2 bases and J shed 6 bases, with 7 bases lying between them. Looked up from germline, CDR1 is GTSNPN and CDR2 is SVGIG (reference sequence). The CDR3 covers 12 residues.

This clonotype appeared many times. The chain joins TRBV24-1 to TRBJ2-2, with unresolved D. Trimming pared 3 bases from V and 8 bases from J, leaving 6 bases between. From germline, CDR1 is KGHDR and CDR2 SFDVKD. The CDR3 extends over 12 amino acids. The CDR3 reads CATSDPVGELFF. Here the CDR3 DNA reads TGTGCCACCAGTGATCCAGTGGGGGAGCTGTTTTTT.

The chain employs TRBV6-5 and TRBJ2-1; TRBD2 matches at 10 bases. The CDR3 contains 15 residues. Germline loops: CDR1 MNHEY, CDR2 SVGAGI. V was clipped by 1 base and J by 3 bases; unmatched bases: 0. This CDR3 is CASSYWTSGYNEQFF. The CDR3 DNA reads as TGTGCCAGCAGTTACTGGACTAGCGGCTACAATGAGCAGTTCTTC.

The chain links TRBV2 to TRBJ2-1; tentatively, D is TRBD2 (6 bases). Between the trimmed V and J ends, which lost 6 bases and 0 bases, there was a span of 12 bases. The CDR3 is made up of 15 amino acids. CDR1 is SNHLY and CDR2 is FYNNEI in the germline V gene. CDR3 coding DNA: TGTGCCAGCAGCGTAACTAGCCCCTCCTACAATGAGCAGTTCTTC. Translating gives CASSVTSPSYNEQFF.